These 22 T cell receptor beta chains were sequenced from one sample in a study of siplizumab effects on memory and regulatory T cells. Repertoires were generated with immunoSEQ multiplex PCR, while TCRdb's copy carries only in-frame clones and drops some. The sample yields about 100,000 clones, around 95% seen once. The material sequenced was Tregs sorted from blood. These receptors were obtained from a human donor in good health.

This chain connects TRBV11-2 to TRBJ1-1; D gene uncertain. V lost 1 base to trimming and J lost 2 bases, with 11 bases between them. Germline V gene data show CDR1 as SGHAT and CDR2 as FQNNGV. The CDR3 is 15 amino acids. CDR3 DNA sequence: TGTGCCAGCAGCTTAGGGCCGGGAAGTAACACTGAAGCTTTCTTT. Its protein product is CASSLGPGSNTEAFF.

This chain links TRBV28 with TRBJ1-1; possibly TRBD1 for D (6 bases). Deletions cut 9 bases from V and 11 bases from J, with 16 bases between. The germline V gene encodes CDR1 MDHEN and CDR2 SYDVKM. The CDR3 spans 11 residues. The CDR3 loop reads CASTRGGDAFF. For the CDR3, the DNA is TGTGCCAGTACGCGGGGGGGCGACGCTTTCTTT. The full variable domain, in which reference TRBV28 and TRBJ1-1 provide the parts outside the CDR3, is DVKVTQSSRYLVKRTGEKVFLECVQDMDHENMFWYRQDPGLGLRLIYFSYDVKMKEKGDIPEGYSVSREKKERFSLILESASTNQTSMYLCASTRGGDAFFGQGTRLTVV.

V gene TRBV5-4 combines with J gene TRBJ2-7, with 10 positions matching TRBD2. V lost 3 bases, J lost 2 bases, and 11 bases stayed unmatched. The germline V gene encodes CDR1 SGHNT and CDR2 YYREEE (reference sequence). This CDR3 comprises 17 residues. The CDR3 sequence is CASSSYRTSGGPYEQYF. The DNA for the CDR3 is TGTGCCAGCAGCTCATACAGGACTAGCGGAGGCCCCTACGAGCAGTACTTC.

The CDR3 coding sequence is TGTGCCAGCAGAAACACTAACGGACAAAACACTGAAGCTTTCTTT. Its translation: CASRNTNGQNTEAFF. The V call is TRBV6-1, the J call TRBJ1-1, with a weak D call TRBD1 (5 bases). CDR3 length: 15 amino acids. Trimming cost V 6 bases and J 2 bases, with 16 bases left between them. From germline, CDR1 is MNHNS and CDR2 SASEGT.

The chain combines TRBV6-5 with TRBJ2-2; D is perhaps TRBD1 or TRBD2 (5 bases each). The V gene's germline CDR1 is MNHEY and CDR2 SVGAGI. The CDR3 loop spans 15 amino acids. The V gene lost 5 bases and the J gene lost 0 bases, with 10 bases spanning the gap. The CDR3 DNA is TGTGCCAGCAGTCGAGGGGCGACGAACACCGGGGAGCTGTTTTTT. Residues: CASSRGATNTGELFF.

The chain combines TRBV2 with TRBJ1-5; the D gene is possibly TRBD1 (5 bases). The germline V gene has CDR1 SNHLY and CDR2 FYNNEI. This CDR3 contains 15 residues. Trimming stripped 5 bases from V and 0 bases from J, with 11 bases between. CDR3 loop: CASSTPRGSNQPQHF. CDR3 sequence (DNA): TGTGCCAGCAGTACCCCAAGGGGTAGCAATCAGCCCCAGCATTTT. The whole variable domain, filled in from reference TRBV2 and TRBJ1-5, reads EPEVTQTPSHQVTQMGQEVILRCVPISNHLYFYWYRQILGQKVEFLVSFYNNEISEKSEIFDDQFSVERPDGSNFTLKIRSTKLEDSAMYFCASSTPRGSNQPQHFGDGTRLSIL.

This chain links TRBV5-5 with TRBJ1-1; 10 bases line up with TRBD1. The V and J ends lost 4 bases and 4 bases, in that order; junction bases with no gene match: 7. Germline values: CDR1 SGHKS, CDR2 YYEKEE (reference sequence). The CDR3 loop spans 15 amino acids. This CDR3 reads CASSRRTGGGTEAFF. CDR3 DNA: TGTGCCAGCAGCCGACGGACAGGGGGAGGCACTGAAGCTTTCTTT.

This chain links TRBV7-9 with TRBJ2-2; D is possibly TRBD1 (6 bases). V shed 5 bases and J shed 5 bases, with 9 bases lying between them. Germline V gene sequence: CDR1 SEHNR, CDR2 FQNEAQ (reference sequence). This CDR3 spans 13 amino acids. The CDR3 sequence is CASSLQGTGELFF. The CDR3 DNA reads TGTGCCAGCAGCCTACAGGGAACCGGGGAGCTGTTTTTT.

The gene calls are TRBV7-8 and TRBJ2-3; 10 nucleotides match TRBD2. The CDR3 loop spans 17 amino acids. The junction had 12 bases not matched to a gene; V was cut back by 5 bases and J by 4 bases. Germline CDR1 reads SGHVS; CDR2 reads FQNEAQ. The CDR3 nucleotides are TGTGCCAGCAGCCAACAAATAGCGGGAGGTGTTCCAGATACGCAGTATTTT. Translating it yields CASSQQIAGGVPDTQYF.

The rearrangement joins TRBV28 to TRBJ1-4; TRBD1 is a possible D gene (6 bases). The CDR3 loop spans 15 amino acids. Trimming removed 7 bases from V and 5 bases from J, with 17 bases in between. Germline lookup yields CDR1 MDHEN and CDR2 SYDVKM. In DNA form, the CDR3 reads TGTGCCAGCAAACCAGGGGACCGCCGGAATGAAAAACTGTTTTTT. This gives the protein CASKPGDRRNEKLFF. Using reference TRBV28 and TRBJ1-4 for the parts outside the CDR3, the full variable domain is DVKVTQSSRYLVKRTGEKVFLECVQDMDHENMFWYRQDPGLGLRLIYFSYDVKMKEKGDIPEGYSVSREKKERFSLILESASTNQTSMYLCASKPGDRRNEKLFFGSGTQLSVL.

CDR3 DNA sequence: TGTGCAAGTCTTAAGGTGAAAGCTTATAGCAATCAGCCCCAGCATTTT. Translation: CASLKVKAYSNQPQHF. The chain joins TRBV12-2 to TRBJ1-5. TRBV12-2 has pseudogene status. CDR3 size: 16 residues.

This chain links TRBV28 with TRBJ1-5; D remains ambiguous. The CDR3 is 18 amino acids. Trimming stripped 8 bases from V and 0 bases from J, with 23 bases between. Germline-derived CDR1 and CDR2 are MDHEN and SYDVKM. The CDR3 sequence: CASSYLAARFPSNQPQHF. DNA of the CDR3: TGTGCCAGCTCCTACCTGGCGGCTAGATTCCCTAGCAATCAGCCCCAGCATTTT.

This chain uses TRBV28 with TRBJ1-5; D is uncertain. CDR1 and CDR2 (germline): MDHEN, SYDVKM. CDR3 length: 15 residues. Trimming removed 8 bases at V and 1 base at J, with 15 bases between. CDR3 nucleotides: TGTGCCAGCCTTGAAATAGGGAGGAGCAATCAGCCCCAGCATTTT. This translates into CASLEIGRSNQPQHF.

V usage is TRBV10-3 and J usage is TRBJ2-5; tentatively, D is TRBD1 or TRBD2 (6 bases each). V lost 10 bases to trimming and J lost 2 bases, with 11 bases between them. The germline CDR1 and CDR2 sequences are ENHRY and SYGVKD. The CDR3 has 12 amino acids. CDR3 DNA: TGTGCCACCCAGGGGAGGCAAGAGACCCAGTACTTC. Protein product: CATQGRQETQYF.

The chain employs TRBV5-1 and TRBJ2-7, with D unresolved. V lost 3 bases and J lost 3, with 10 bases in between. Germline CDR1 SGHRS, CDR2 YFSETQ. The CDR3 spans 13 residues. CDR3 coding DNA: TGCGCCAGCAGCTCGAGACCATTCTACGAGCAGTACTTC. Protein product: CASSSRPFYEQYF.

The genes are TRBV7-8 and TRBJ2-1; TRBD2 agrees at 10 bases. CDR3 length equals 16 residues. After removal of 5 bases from V and 9 bases from J, the junction contained 13 bases not matched to a gene. The germline V gene encodes CDR1 SGHVS and CDR2 FQNEAQ. CDR3 amino acids: CASSGNIAGGGSEQFF. For the CDR3, the DNA is TGTGCCAGCAGCGGTAACATAGCGGGAGGCGGGAGTGAGCAGTTCTTC.

The rearrangement uses TRBV5-1 and TRBJ1-2; D unresolved. The germline gives CDR1 SGHRS, CDR2 YFSETQ. V was trimmed by 5 bases and J by 0 bases, leaving 11 bases between them. The CDR3 loop spans 14 amino acids. The CDR3 bases are TGCGCCAGCAGGCTGCCATCAGCTAACTATGGCTACACCTTC. It encodes CASRLPSANYGYTF.

CDR3: CASSLRPLGGGYNEQFF. The CDR3 coding sequence is TGTGCCAGCAGCCTCAGGCCCCTAGGAGGTGGTTACAATGAGCAGTTCTTC. J is TRBJ2-1 and V is TRBV7-2; D possibly corresponds to TRBD2 (5 bases). Trimming removed 5 bases from V and 4 bases from J, with 21 bases in between. Per the germline V gene, CDR1 is SGHTA and CDR2 is FQGNSA. The CDR3 runs 17 residues.

V is TRBV11-2 and J is TRBJ1-1; D is ambiguous. The CDR3 spans 15 residues. Trimming cost V 0 bases and J 0 bases, with 8 bases left between them. The germline V gene has CDR1 SGHAT and CDR2 FQNNGV. The CDR3 bases are TGTGCCAGCAGCTTAGAAGTCAGAATGAACACTGAAGCTTTCTTT. Its translation is CASSLEVRMNTEAFF.

This rearrangement joins TRBV18 to TRBJ2-1, with 7 bases matching TRBD1. CDR3 size: 18 residues. Trimming removed 4 bases from V and 4 bases from J; junction bases left unmatched: 16. In germline, CDR1 is KGHSH, CDR2 LQKENI. CDR3 coding DNA: TGTGCCAGCTCACTCCTTAGGACAGGTTCGGTGCGTTACAATGAGCAGTTCTTC. Translation: CASSLLRTGSVRYNEQFF.

V gene TRBV20-1 combines with J gene TRBJ1-2, with D unclear. Trimming took off 5 bases at V and 7 bases at J, with 5 bases between the two ends. There are 9 residues in the CDR3. CDR1 DFQATT and CDR2 SNEGSKA come from the germline V gene (reference sequence). Here the CDR3 reads CSAPVGYTF. CDR3 nucleotides: TGCAGTGCTCCGGTTGGCTACACCTTC.

V is TRBV12-2 and J is TRBJ2-1; the table assigns TRBD2, which was not confirmed against the DNA. TRBV12-2 is a pseudogene segment. The CDR3 has 18 amino acids. The CDR3 loop reads CASRLGGRKDSSYNEQFF. In nucleotides, the CDR3 is TGTGCAAGTCGCTTAGGCGGCCGGAAGGATTCCTCCTACAATGAGCAGTTCTTC.